A single T cell receptor beta chain is shown here with its context. The target antigen is unknown. Germline V gene lookup returns CDR1 LNHDA and CDR2 SQIVND (reference sequence). Trimming left V 3 bases short and J 7 bases short, with 6 bases between. The CDR3 consists of 12 residues. The sample belongs to a study of T cells in Graves' hyperthyroidism and ophthalmopathy. Ophthalmopathy patients had moderate-to-severe active disease, CAS ≥3, NOSPECS ≥4, and disease duration under 3 months. The PBMCs had their origin in roughly 9.4 ml of fresh peripheral blood. RNA transcripts were the template for amplifying TCR beta CDR3 regions. The TCR CDR3 was amplified in a first-round RT-PCR using the HTBI primer set. From the multiplex PCR reads, TCRdb called clonotypes with MiXCR, one entry per CDR3 protein. The sample shows roughly 61,000 distinct CDR3 sequences, roughly half of them seen only once. Study-wide findings and caveats: Within blood appeared most thyroid clonotypes that had expanded above 0.001. In simple terms, a model built on 13 V-J features told ophthalmopathy apart from stable hyperthyroidism.

The chain joins TRBV19 to TRBJ1-4, with D uncertain. This sequence was found in a woman in her fifties or sixties with Graves' ophthalmopathy. The material sequenced was blood. CDR3 loop: CASSMRREKLFF. In DNA form, the CDR3 reads TGTGCCAGTAGTATGAGGCGTGAAAAACTGTTTTTT.